The 10 T cell receptor beta chains below were found in one sample sequenced in a study of Graves' ophthalmopathy and Graves' hyperthyroidism. Amplifying from RNA transcripts, the study obtained TCR beta CDR3 regions. RT-PCR in the first round used HTBI primers; a second-round multiplex PCR followed. In TCRdb, the multiplex PCR reads were re-called with MiXCR into one record per CDR3 protein. The profile shows about 600,000 distinct CDR3 sequences, less than 40% of them singletons. The sequenced material came from peripheral blood or thyroid tissue (not recorded which). These receptors came from an adult man with Graves' hyperthyroidism.

The DNA for the CDR3 is TGTGCTAGTGGTGCTTCCAACCCTCCCGGGACAGGGAAGGAGCAGTTCTTC. Encoded protein: CASGASNPPGTGKEQFF. The rearrangement uses TRBV12-3 or TRBV12-4 and TRBJ2-5; 9 bases map to TRBD1. The J call may be incorrect, as the DNA end agrees better with TRBJ2-1. CDR3 length: 17 residues.

V gene TRBV12-3 or TRBV12-4 combines with J gene TRBJ1-2; D might be TRBD1 (6 bases). The V gene lost 5 bases and the J gene lost 3 bases, with 13 bases spanning the gap. This CDR3 comprises 14 residues. In DNA, the CDR3 is TGTGCCAGCAGTGCGCAGGGGCTAGACTATGGCTACACCTTC. This gives the protein CASSAQGLDYGYTF.

Note on this clonotype: This could be a read error, since a much larger clone is one nucleotide away. The DNA of the CDR3 is TGCGCCAGCAGCTTGGGGCCTCGACAGGGAGGGAACTATGGCCACACCTTC. Translated: CASSLGPRQGGNYGHTF. The chain combines TRBV5-1 with TRBJ1-2; 7 nucleotides line up with TRBD1. In germline, CDR1 is SGHRS, CDR2 YFSETQ. The CDR3 sequence is 17 residues long.

This rearrangement joins TRBV20-1 to TRBJ1-5; D is possibly TRBD1 (5 bases). V was cut by 1 base and J by 7 bases, with 17 bases left in between. The CDR3 spans 15 residues. The germline CDR1 and CDR2 sequences are DFQATT and SNEGSKA (reference sequence). CDR3 nucleotides: TGCAGTGCTAGAGCGGGACTAGGCAGCGAGCAGCCCCAGCATTTT. It yields the protein CSARAGLGSEQPQHF.

The chain carries TRBV7-2 and TRBJ2-1; D unclear. This CDR3 has 14 amino acids. The V end lost 1 base, the J end lost 5 bases, and 9 bases lay between the germline ends. In germline, CDR1 is SGHTA, CDR2 FQGNSA. The CDR3 sequence is CASSLVGGNNEQFF. CDR3 in DNA: TGTGCCAGCAGCTTAGTGGGCGGCAACAATGAGCAGTTCTTC.

Many counts were recorded for this clonotype. V usage is TRBV7-8 and J usage is TRBJ2-7; 12 nucleotides line up with TRBD1. The junction had 11 bases not matched to a gene; V was cut back by 5 bases and J by 9 bases. CDR3 size: 15 residues. Germline V gene lookup returns CDR1 SGHVS and CDR2 FQNEAQ. The DNA for the CDR3 is TGTGCCAGCAGCCGATCCAGGGACAGGGGGCTTTTGCAGTACTTC. This encodes CASSRSRDRGLLQYF.

This clonotype was detected many times. The CDR3 loop is CATSRDEGVGEKLFF. The CDR3 DNA reads as TGTGCCACCAGCAGAGATGAAGGGGTTGGTGAAAAACTGTTTTTT. J is TRBJ1-4 and V is TRBV15; D possibly corresponds to TRBD1 (5 bases). Per germline, CDR1 LNHNV and CDR2 YYDKDF (reference sequence). The CDR3 is 15 amino acids. V was clipped by 0 bases and J by 7 bases, with 12 bases between them.

This rearrangement joins TRBV15 to TRBJ2-5; possible D gene TRBD1, 8 bases. Germline V lookup: CDR1 LNHNV, CDR2 YYDKDF (reference sequence). CDR3 size: 18 residues. V was cut by 3 bases and J by 1 base, with 21 bases left in between. Here the CDR3 DNA reads TGTGCCACCAGCAGCTCAGGGGGCTCGAGGGGGGGCCAAGAGACCCAGTACTTC. Its protein is CATSSSGGSRGGQETQYF.

V is TRBV7-9 and J is TRBJ1-4; D possibly corresponds to TRBD1 (6 bases). Trimming removed 5 bases from V and 4 bases from J, with 14 bases in between. The CDR3 is 15 residues long. Per the germline V gene, CDR1 is SEHNR and CDR2 is FQNEAQ (reference sequence). The CDR3 nucleotides are TGTGCCAGCAGCCTAAGATCAGGGGTTAATGAAAAACTGTTTTTT. Protein: CASSLRSGVNEKLFF.

The chain is built from TRBV6-4 and TRBJ1-1; D gene unclear. This CDR3 spans 15 amino acids. The V end lost 3 bases, the J end lost 1 base, and 12 bases lay between the germline ends. The germline V gene has CDR1 MRHNA and CDR2 SNTAGT. The CDR3 sequence: CASSDRPRGNTEAFF. The CDR3 DNA follows: TGTGCCAGCAGTGATCGGCCCCGGGGGAACACTGAAGCTTTCTTT.